Following are 21 T cell receptor beta chains from one sample sequenced in a study of blood T cell repertoires in COVID-19. Sequencing was performed with immunoSEQ multiplex PCR; in TCRdb, only in-frame clones are kept and a portion is missing. Among under 250,000 clones listed, around nine tenths were seen once. The source material was peripheral blood. The source is a man aged 55 to 70 who had recovered from COVID-19.

This chain links TRBV27 with TRBJ1-1, with 8 bases aligning to TRBD1. Germline CDR1 and CDR2: MNHEY and SMNVEV (reference sequence). The V gene end was trimmed by 2 bases and the J gene end by 2 bases; junction bases not matched to a gene: 10. The CDR3 covers 17 residues. The DNA of the CDR3 is TGTGCCAGCAGTTTAGGCAGGACAGGGAGGAGTAACACTGAAGCTTTCTTT. This translates into CASSLGRTGRSNTEAFF.

The rearrangement links TRBV21-1 to TRBJ1-2. TRBV21-1 is termed a pseudogene. The CDR3 runs to 11 residues. In nucleotides, the CDR3 is TGTGCCATCAGGGACTTCTATGGCTACACCTTC. It encodes CAIRDFYGYTF.

V is TRBV5-1 and J is TRBJ2-5; 8 bases fit TRBD1. CDR1 and CDR2 (germline): SGHRS, YFSETQ. J gave up 5 bases and V 3 bases, and 6 bases lay outside the gene matches. This CDR3 region has 14 residues. This chain's CDR3 is CASSYWTGMETQYF. CDR3 DNA sequence: TGCGCCAGCAGCTACTGGACAGGGATGGAGACCCAGTACTTC.

This clone came up a few times. The chain links TRBV6-5 to TRBJ2-7; the D gene is possibly TRBD2 (5 bases). Germline-derived CDR1 and CDR2 are MNHEY and SVGAGI. The V end lost 5 bases, the J end lost 1 base, and 12 bases lay between the germline ends. This CDR3 spans 14 amino acids. The CDR3 coding sequence is TGTGCCAGCAGTCGACGAGAGGGATCCTACGAGCAGTACTTC. Translating it yields CASSRREGSYEQYF.

The chain combines TRBV2 with TRBJ1-2; 7 bases fit TRBD1. This CDR3 contains 15 residues. Trimming removed 8 bases from V and 5 bases from J; junction bases left unmatched: 14. Germline CDR1 and CDR2: SNHLY and FYNNEI. The CDR3 DNA sequence: TGTGCCAGCCGCCAGAGGGGCAGGGACAGTTATGGCTACACCTTC. This codes for CASRQRGRDSYGYTF. The whole variable domain, filled in from reference TRBV2 and TRBJ1-2, reads EPEVTQTPSHQVTQMGQEVILRCVPISNHLYFYWYRQILGQKVEFLVSFYNNEISEKSEIFDDQFSVERPDGSNFTLKIRSTKLEDSAMYFCASRQRGRDSYGYTFGSGTRLTVV.

The chain links TRBV6-2 or TRBV6-3 to TRBJ1-1; 7 bases map to TRBD1. Germline V gene lookup returns CDR1 MNHEY and CDR2 SVGEGT. This CDR3 has 16 amino acids. Trimming at V came to 4 bases and at J to 6 bases, leaving 14 bases not matched to a gene. The CDR3 loop is CASSLGMSGGRAEAFF. Written as DNA, the CDR3 is TGTGCCAGCAGTTTGGGAATGTCAGGGGGTCGGGCTGAAGCTTTCTTT.

In this sample, this clone turned up once. This chain links TRBV2 with TRBJ2-1; the match to TRBD2 covers 12 bases. This CDR3 region has 15 residues. In germline, CDR1 is SNHLY, CDR2 FYNNEI. Trimming cost V 4 bases and J 6 bases; bases outside gene matches: 4. The chain's CDR3 is CASSGRTSGTNEQFF. In DNA, the CDR3 is TGTGCCAGCAGTGGAAGGACTAGCGGGACCAATGAGCAGTTCTTC.

In this sample, this clone turned up once. The V and J genes are TRBV18 and TRBJ2-1; 8 bases match TRBD1. The V and J ends lost 6 bases and 7 bases, in that order; junction bases with no gene match: 8. The CDR3 sequence is 14 residues long. Germline V gene lookup returns CDR1 KGHSH and CDR2 LQKENI. CDR3 protein: CASSLSTGDNEQFF. Here the CDR3 DNA reads TGTGCCAGCTCCCTATCGACAGGGGATAATGAGCAGTTCTTC.

This clone was picked up a small number of times. V usage is TRBV7-9 and J usage is TRBJ2-3; no firm D call. The germline V gene encodes CDR1 SEHNR and CDR2 FQNEAQ (reference sequence). V lost 11 bases and J 3 bases, leaving 6 bases between the germline ends. The CDR3 consists of 10 residues. CDR3 sequence (DNA): TGTGCCGCCGCGACAGATACGCAGTATTTT. Translating gives CAAATDTQYF.

This clone was recorded only once. The genes are TRBV5-1 and TRBJ1-2; 7 positions agree with TRBD1. Germline V gene sequence: CDR1 SGHRS, CDR2 YFSETQ. V lost 0 bases, J lost 4 bases, and 3 bases stayed unmatched. The CDR3 consists of 14 residues. The CDR3 bases are TGCGCCAGCAGCTTGGGACAGGGAGGCTATGGCTACACCTTC. Its translation is CASSLGQGGYGYTF.

This sequence joins TRBV5-4 and TRBJ2-2; 7 bases line up with TRBD1. The germline V gene encodes CDR1 SGHNT and CDR2 YYREEE (reference sequence). V was pared by 5 bases and J by 6 bases, with 10 bases of the junction left unmatched. CDR3 size: 15 residues. Here the CDR3 DNA reads TGTGCCAGCAGGCCGACAGGGCTCGTTGCCGGGGAGCTGTTTTTT. Translating gives CASRPTGLVAGELFF.

CDR3 protein: CASSSPGVGNTIYF. CDR3 nucleotide sequence: TGTGCCAGCAGCTCACCAGGGGTAGGAAACACCATATATTTT. This sequence joins TRBV5-4 and TRBJ1-3; D possibly corresponds to TRBD1 (6 bases). Per germline, CDR1 SGHNT and CDR2 YYREEE (reference sequence). CDR3 length: 14 residues. V dropped 3 bases and J dropped 4 bases, with 11 bases sitting between them.

The chain couples TRBV6-1 to TRBJ1-1, with D unclear. Trimming cost V 7 bases and J 3 bases, with 15 bases left between them. There are 14 residues in the CDR3. Germline values: CDR1 MNHNS, CDR2 SASEGT. For the CDR3, the DNA is TGTGCCAGCATAGGACGGGGTGGTTACACTGAAGCTTTCTTT. Encoded protein: CASIGRGGYTEAFF.

The J gene is TRBJ1-2, the V gene TRBV27; the D gene is possibly TRBD1 (6 bases). Germline V gene lookup returns CDR1 MNHEY and CDR2 SMNVEV (reference sequence). The CDR3 is made up of 15 amino acids. V lost 2 bases and J 4 bases, leaving 14 bases between the germline ends. The CDR3 DNA reads TGTGCCAGCAGTTTAGGGGGGGGACACGGCTATGGCTACACCTTC. This encodes CASSLGGGHGYGYTF.

The chain joins TRBV5-4 to TRBJ2-7; D perhaps matches TRBD1 (6 bases). The V end lost 4 bases, the J end lost 2 bases, and 16 bases lay between the germline ends. Germline values: CDR1 SGHNT, CDR2 YYREEE (reference sequence). CDR3 size: 15 residues. CDR3 in DNA: TGTGCCAGCAGCCCATCGACAGGCCCTGCCTACGAGCAGTACTTC. It encodes CASSPSTGPAYEQYF.

The rearrangement links TRBV29-1 to TRBJ2-1, with 8 positions matching TRBD2. The CDR3 consists of 15 residues. Per germline, CDR1 SQVTM and CDR2 ANQGSEA. V shed 0 bases, J shed 8 bases, and the junction held 9 bases outside the gene matches. The CDR3, as DNA: TGCAGCGTTGAAGATCGGGGGGGCCTCTTGGATGAGCAGTTCTTC. Residues: CSVEDRGGLLDEQFF.

The V gene is TRBV7-2, the J gene TRBJ2-1; D might be TRBD2 (6 bases). Looked up from germline, CDR1 is SGHTA and CDR2 is FQGNSA. CDR3 length equals 16 residues. Trimming removed 1 base from V and 5 bases from J, with 15 bases in between. The CDR3 nucleotides read TGTGCCAGCAGCTTAGTGACCCAGCGGGTAAACAATGAGCAGTTCTTC. It encodes CASSLVTQRVNNEQFF. Complete variable domain (other parts from reference TRBV7-2 and TRBJ2-1): GAGVSQSPSNKVTEKGKDVELRCDPISGHTALYWYRQSLGQGLEFLIYFQGNSAPDKSGLPSDRFSAERTGGSVSTLTIQRTQQEDSAVYLCASSLVTQRVNNEQFFGPGTRLTVL.

The chain has TRBV7-2 and TRBJ2-7; 12 bases line up with TRBD2. The J segment lost 6 bases and the V segment lost 4 bases, leaving 13 bases of the junction unmatched. Germline CDR1 SGHTA, CDR2 FQGNSA. The CDR3 spans 17 residues. CDR3 DNA sequence: TGTGCCAGCAGCTCCCGACTAGCGGGAGTCTTCCCCCTCGAGCAGTACTTC. As protein: CASSSRLAGVFPLEQYF.

This clone was recorded only once. The same CDR3 also results from other DNA sequences found in this sample. This chain joins TRBV28 and TRBJ2-1; TRBD2 agrees at 10 bases. CDR3 length: 14 amino acids. V gave up 6 bases and J gave up 6 bases; unmatched junction bases: 5. Germline assignment: CDR1 MDHEN and CDR2 SYDVKM. CDR3 in DNA: TGTGCCAGCAGGGGAGCGGGAGGGCCCAATGAGCAGTTCTTC. Translating gives CASRGAGGPNEQFF.

The chain is built from TRBV19 and TRBJ2-7; 11 bases agree with TRBD1. The CDR3 contains 14 residues. CDR1 and CDR2 (germline): LNHDA, SQIVND (reference sequence). The V and J ends lost 4 bases and 5 bases, in that order; junction bases with no gene match: 4. DNA for the CDR3: TGTGCCAGTAGTACATGGACAGGGGGCGACGAGCAGTACTTC. Its translation: CASSTWTGGDEQYF.

The gene calls are TRBV9 and TRBJ2-7; 10 nucleotides agree with TRBD1. The CDR3 spans 14 residues. Germline V gene sequence: CDR1 SGDLS, CDR2 YYNGEE. The J segment lost 4 bases and the V segment lost 6 bases, leaving 7 bases of the junction unmatched. CDR3 sequence (DNA): TGTGCCAGCAACCCCGGGACAGGGGAATACGAGCAGTACTTC. This gives the protein CASNPGTGEYEQYF.